These T cell receptor beta chains were read from a single sample in a study of blood T cells in healthy people across ages. TCRdb recomputed calls from the 5' RACE reads with MiXCR, one row per CDR3 protein. The profile shows 650,000 to 1,000,000 distinct CDR3 sequences, roughly 34% of them singletons. Sequencing was carried out using blood. The receptors originated from a man in his late teens or twenties in good health. Each CDR3 is given with its conserved first and last residue. Each record gives: D gene, V gene, CDR3 length, clone size, J gene, CDR3 DNA, CDR3 protein. D genes are given only for firm matches. Not all rows give a size; the values are once, few, many and, for expanded clones, a class.

.	TRBV28	15	once	TRBJ2-3	TGTGCCAGCAGTTCGGGGTTAGGGGAGACAGATACGCAGTATTTT	CASSSGLGETDTQYF
.	TRBV15	17	.	TRBJ1-1	TGTGCCACCAGCCGCAAATACAGCCTGGCGCGGGACACTGAAACTTTCTTT	CATSRKYSLARDTETFF
TRBD1	TRBV5-1	14	.	TRBJ2-7	TGCGCCAGCAGCCGGGGACAGGAGACCTACGAGCAGTACTTC	CASSRGQETYEQYF
.	TRBV7-9	14	.	TRBJ2-3	TGTGCCCGCAGCTACCCCCGGACTACAGATACGCAGTATTTT	CARSYPRTTDTQYF
.	TRBV2	13	many	TRBJ1-2	TGTGCCAGCAGTGATGGCAGGGGAGCTGGCTACACCTTC	CASSDGRGAGYTF
.	TRBV5-6	14	few	TRBJ2-7	TGTGCCAGCAGCTTAAGGGGCAGGGCCCACGAGCAGTACTTC	CASSLRGRAHEQYF
TRBD1	TRBV6-5	15	few	TRBJ1-1	TGTGCCAGCATCCCCGTCTCCAGGGGGCTTACTGAAGCTTTCTTT	CASIPVSRGLTEAFF
.	TRBV20-1	13	few	TRBJ1-4	TGCAGTGCTCGGACAGTGAGTGGTGAAAAACTGTTTTTT	CSARTVSGEKLFF
.	TRBV28	15	many	TRBJ1-2	TGTGCCAGCAGTCTCCCCATCGGCGATCTCTATGGCTACACCTTC	CASSLPIGDLYGYTF
TRBD2	TRBV11-2	18	.	TRBJ2-3	TGTGCCAGCAGCTTAGACCAGGGACTAGACGTCGGTACAGATACGCAGTATTTT	CASSLDQGLDVGTDTQYF
TRBD1	TRBV6-5	13	many	TRBJ2-7	TGTGCCAGCAGCCCCGGACAGGACTACGAGCAGTACTTC	CASSPGQDYEQYF
.	TRBV7-8	15	many	TRBJ1-2	TGTGCCAGCAGCTTAGAGACGGGACCTAACTATGGCTACACCTTC	CASSLETGPNYGYTF
.	TRBV29-1	12	many	TRBJ2-3	TGCAGCGCCCAAGCGCACACAGATACGCAGTATTTT	CSAQAHTDTQYF
.	TRBV4-2	15	.	TRBJ2-2	TGTGCCAGCAGCCAAGATGGCTTCGGGACCGGGGAGCTGTTTTTT	CASSQDGFGTGELFF
TRBD2	TRBV5-1	14	few	TRBJ2-1	TGCGCCAGCCGTCTAGCGGGGGAGATCAATGAGCAGTTCTTC	CASRLAGEINEQFF
TRBD1	TRBV20-1	14	.	TRBJ1-1	TGCAGTACTCCCCAGACAGGGGTGAACACTGAAGCTTTCTTT	CSTPQTGVNTEAFF
.	TRBV5-1	15	.	TRBJ1-1	TGCGCCAGCAGCGTGACGATGGGGCGCTTCTCTGAAGCTTTCTTT	CASSVTMGRFSEAFF
.	TRBV20-1	14	many	TRBJ2-1	TGCAGTGCCAGGACCCCTGTGGGTTACAATGAGCAGTTCTTC	CSARTPVGYNEQFF
.	TRBV27	13	once	TRBJ1-1	TGTGCCAGCAGTTGGCAGGAGAACACTGAAGCTTTCTTT	CASSWQENTEAFF
TRBD1	TRBV5-1	15	few	TRBJ2-2	TGCGCCAGCAGCTTAGACAGGGTAGTCACCGGGGAGCTGTTTTTT	CASSLDRVVTGELFF
.	TRBV7-2	15	.	TRBJ1-6	TGTGCCAGCAGCCGTCGGACAGACTATAATTCACCCCTCCACTTT	CASSRRTDYNSPLHF
TRBD1	TRBV12-3/TRBV12-4	13	.	TRBJ1-2	TGTGCCGCAGGGACAGCCTCTAACTATGGCTACACCTTC	CAAGTASNYGYTF
.	TRBV14	18	.	TRBJ2-6	TGTGCCAGCAGCCAAGATTGGGCCAGGGATTCTGGGGCCAACGTCCTGACTTTC	CASSQDWARDSGANVLTF
TRBD1	TRBV10-3	14	.	TRBJ2-3	TGTGCCATCAGTGGGGGACAGGGCACAGATACGCAGTATTTT	CAISGGQGTDTQYF
TRBD1	TRBV19	14	.	TRBJ1-1	TGTGCCAGTGGGACAGGGCCAATGAACACGGAAGCTTTCTTT	CASGTGPMNTEAFF
.	TRBV28	15	.	TRBJ1-5	TGTGCCAGCAGTTTATACCAGTTTAGCAATCAGCCCCAGCATTTT	CASSLYQFSNQPQHF
.	TRBV6-1	14	.	TRBJ1-1	TGTGCCAGCTCGAAGGGGGGCATGAACACTGAAGCTTTCTTT	CASSKGGMNTEAFF
.	TRBV20-1	14	.	TRBJ1-1	TGCAGTGCACAGAAGGGGACAAGGAACACTGAAGCTTTCTTT	CSAQKGTRNTEAFF
TRBD2	TRBV12-3/TRBV12-4	18	once	TRBJ2-1	TGTGCCAGCAGTCCGGCGCTAGCGGGGGGTAGCTCCTACAATGAGCAGTTCTTC	CASSPALAGGSSYNEQFF
.	TRBV27	15	.	TRBJ2-5	TGTGCCAGCAGTTTTGTCCCCTCCAGGACTGAGACCCAGTACTTC	CASSFVPSRTETQYF
.	TRBV30	13	.	TRBJ2-1	TGTGCCTGGAGTGTCCAGGGGGGATCTGAGCAGTTCTTC	CAWSVQGGSEQFF
.	TRBV5-1	16	.	TRBJ2-3	TGCGCCAGCAGCTATCCAGGGGGGGCTAGCACAGATACGCAGTATTTT	CASSYPGGASTDTQYF
.	TRBV5-1	14	many	TRBJ2-7	TGCGCCAGCTCCGACAGTTCTACCTCCTACGAGCAGTACTTC	CASSDSSTSYEQYF
.	TRBV20-1	12	.	TRBJ1-2	TGCAGCGCCATGGACACCGGATTGGGCCACACCTTC	CSAMDTGLGHTF
TRBD2	TRBV6-2/TRBV6-3	17	few	TRBJ2-3	TGTGCCAGCAGTTACTCTCCTAGCGGGGGGGCTGTTGATACGCAGTATTTT	CASSYSPSGGAVDTQYF
.	TRBV4-2	17	.	TRBJ2-1	TGTGCCAGCAGCCAAGACGGGGCGGGGGCCCGCTACAATGTGCAGTTCTTC	CASSQDGAGARYNVQFF
.	TRBV12-3/TRBV12-4	15	.	TRBJ1-1	TGTGCCAGCAGTTTGGGGGCAGCTTCGAACAATGAAGCTTTCTTT	CASSLGAASNNEAFF
TRBD2	TRBV7-2	17	few	TRBJ2-1	TGTGCCAGCAGCCTAGGCCCCAGACTAGCGGGGGGGAATGAGCAGTTCTTC	CASSLGPRLAGGNEQFF
.	TRBV6-6	13	few	TRBJ2-1	TGTGCCACCAGCCAGAGCTCCTACAATGAGCAGTTCTTC	CATSQSSYNEQFF
.	TRBV5-4	13	few	TRBJ2-4	TGTGCCAGCAGCGCCCACCCCGGCGACATTCAGTACTTC	CASSAHPGDIQYF
TRBD2	TRBV5-1	16	few	TRBJ2-1	TGCGCCAGCAGCTTGATCAGCGGGGGGGACTACAATGAGCAGTTCTTC	CASSLISGGDYNEQFF
.	TRBV5-1	15	.	TRBJ1-1	TGCGCCTCCCAGGACTGGGAGAGGGCAGGGACTAAAGCTTTCTTT	CASQDWERAGTKAFF
TRBD1	TRBV20-1	15	.	TRBJ1-2	TGCAGTGCTACACCGGGACAGGGAATCGACTATGGCTACACCTTC	CSATPGQGIDYGYTF
TRBD2	TRBV12-3/TRBV12-4	14	many	TRBJ2-7	TGTGCCAGCAGCGGACTAGCGGACTCCTACGAGCAGTACTTC	CASSGLADSYEQYF
TRBD1	TRBV4-1	19	many	TRBJ2-6	TGCGCCAGCAGCCAAGATCAATTTTACAGGGGCTCTGGGGCCAACGTCCTGACTTTC	CASSQDQFYRGSGANVLTF
TRBD1	TRBV20-1	16	.	TRBJ2-3	TGCAGTGCTAAAATCCCGGGACAGGGGCCCACAGATACGCAGTATTTT	CSAKIPGQGPTDTQYF
.	TRBV28	14	.	TRBJ2-1	TGTGCCGTGGTGGGGTCTGGCTCCTACAATGAGCAGTTCTTC	CAVVGSGSYNEQFF
.	TRBV5-5	14	.	TRBJ1-3	TGTGCCAGCAGCCCGAGGGACAACGGAAACACCATATATTTT	CASSPRDNGNTIYF
TRBD1	TRBV4-3	14	many	TRBJ1-2	TGCGCCAGCAGCCAAGATAGGGGGCTCTATGGCTACACCTTC	CASSQDRGLYGYTF
.	TRBV12-3/TRBV12-4	15	.	TRBJ1-5	TGTGCCAGCAGTTTATTACGTGGGGGAGTGGAGCCCCAGCATTTT	CASSLLRGGVEPQHF
.	TRBV27	15	.	TRBJ1-4	TGTGCCAGCAGTGTACGGGAACGGTCTAATGAAAAACTGTTTTTT	CASSVRERSNEKLFF
TRBD1	TRBV28	18	.	TRBJ1-1	TGTGCCAGCGGACCCCTGGGGACAGGGAGGGCGGCGAACACTGAAGCTTTCTTT	CASGPLGTGRAANTEAFF
.	TRBV12-3/TRBV12-4	13	many	TRBJ1-2	TGTGCCAGCAGTTTAACCAGGACCTATGGCTACACCTTC	CASSLTRTYGYTF
.	TRBV29-1	15	.	TRBJ1-2	TGCAGCGCACACGGGGTCGCGGCCCCAGGCTATGGCTACACCTTC	CSAHGVAAPGYGYTF